This TCR beta chain derives from a study of OX40 agonist ivuxolimab in advanced cancers. Across the whole study: Patients in dose escalation had liver, melanoma, kidney or head and neck cancers.

Sequencing used immunoSEQ multiplex PCR; TCRdb keeps in-frame clones, though not all of them. This sample has fewer than 90,000 clones, with 89% found just once. General observations from the study: Antigen specificity of clonally expanded peripheral T cells was not established.

Turning to this clone: Antigen: not known.

Germline assignment: CDR1 SQVTM and CDR2 ANQGSEA. The CDR3 loop spans 13 amino acids. The germline V and J ends were trimmed by 7 bases and 4 bases, with 13 bases remaining between them. The sequence came from an adult with an advanced solid tumor such as melanoma, head and neck, liver or kidney cancer. This chain connects TRBV29-1 to TRBJ1-4, with D unresolved. Here the sequenced sample was CD4+ or CD8+ T cells sorted from blood, taken in a trial of the OX40 agonist ivuxolimab. DNA for the CDR3: TGCAGCGGGCAAAGTTGGTTTAATGAAAAACTGTTTTTT. This sequence encodes CSGQSWFNEKLFF.